The next 21 T cell receptor beta chains were all read from a single sample in a study of T cells in Graves' hyperthyroidism and ophthalmopathy. RNA transcripts provided the source from which TCR beta CDR3 regions were amplified. HTBI primers drove first-round RT-PCR of the TCR CDR3. Each CDR3 protein gets one entry after TCRdb re-called the multiplex PCR reads with MiXCR. The table records around 450,000 distinct CDR3 sequences, around 15% of them present only once. Sequenced sample: blood. The receptors originated from a woman under 30 with Graves' hyperthyroidism.

At least ten counts were recorded for this clonotype. This chain uses TRBV6-1 with TRBJ2-1, with 7 positions matching TRBD1. CDR3 length equals 12 residues. Trimming cost V 10 bases and J 8 bases; bases outside gene matches: 8. CDR1 and CDR2 (germline): MNHNS, SASEGT. CDR3 in DNA: TGTGCCACCGGGAAGACAGGGTATGAGCAGTTCTTC. Amino acid sequence: CATGKTGYEQFF.

This clonotype has at least ten counts. Here the CDR3 DNA reads TGTGCCACCAGGCGTGCTAGCGGTACCTACGAGCAGTACTTC. Its translation: CATRRASGTYEQYF. V gene TRBV6-2 or TRBV6-3 combines with J gene TRBJ2-7; TRBD2 matches at 7 bases. This CDR3 spans 14 amino acids. V lost 10 bases to trimming and J lost 2 bases; unmatched junction nucleotides: 11. Germline CDR1 and CDR2: MNHEY and SVGEGT.

This clonotype was counted at least ten times. The rearrangement links TRBV11-2 to TRBJ2-3; a weak D match, TRBD1 (5 bases). Trimming left V 3 bases short and J 4 bases short, with 11 bases between. Germline lookup yields CDR1 SGHAT and CDR2 FQNNGV. There are 14 residues in the CDR3. The DNA of the CDR3 is TGTGCCAGCAGCTTCGTACAGGCGGCAGATACGCAGTATTTT. It codes for CASSFVQAADTQYF.

As concerns this clonotype: At one of its ends the junction is not consistent with the germline gene, which may arise from a read error. The rearrangement links TRBV7-6 to TRBJ2-7, with 7 bases lining up with TRBD2. Germline V gene lookup returns CDR1 SGHVS and CDR2 FNYEAQ. The CDR3 length is 12 residues. CDR3 residues: CVSSLAGYEQYF. Here the CDR3 DNA reads TGTGTCAGCAGCTTAGCGGGCTACGAGCAGTACTTC.

This clonotype was seen at least ten times. CDR3 loop: CAISGLADSYEQYF. The DNA for the CDR3 is TGTGCCATCAGCGGACTAGCGGACTCCTACGAGCAGTACTTC. The chain couples TRBV10-3 to TRBJ2-7; the match to TRBD2 covers 10 bases. Trimming cost V 6 bases and J 0 bases; bases outside gene matches: 2. CDR1 and CDR2 from the germline V gene are ENHRY and SYGVKD. The CDR3 runs to 14 residues.

In its sample, this clonotype was seen a few times. The chain has TRBV24-1 and TRBJ2-2, with D possibly matching TRBD2 (5 bases). CDR3 length equals 15 residues. Germline-derived CDR1 and CDR2 are KGHDR and SFDVKD. V was cut by 5 bases and J by 1 base, with 10 bases left in between. DNA of the CDR3: TGTGCCACCAGTGCGAGGGTGGTGAACACCGGGGAGCTGTTTTTT. Translated: CATSARVVNTGELFF.

This chain joins TRBV27 and TRBJ1-4; 8 nucleotides match TRBD1. Germline CDR1 is MNHEY and CDR2 is SMNVEV (reference sequence). The CDR3 is 14 amino acids. V lost 7 bases to trimming and J lost 5 bases; unmatched junction nucleotides: 6. The CDR3 here is CASKPGQENEKLFF. The DNA for the CDR3 is TGTGCCAGCAAACCGGGACAGGAGAATGAAAAACTGTTTTTT. Together with reference TRBV27 and TRBJ1-4, the CDR3 gives the full variable domain: EAQVTQNPRYLITVTGKKLTVTCSQNMNHEYMSWYRQDPGLGLRQIYYSMNVEVTDKGDVPEGYKVSRKEKRNFPLILESPSPNQTSLYFCASKPGQENEKLFFGSGTQLSVL.

This clonotype has ten or more counts. This chain links TRBV10-3 with TRBJ2-1; 8 nucleotides match TRBD2. The CDR3 sequence is 14 residues long. Germline V gene lookup returns CDR1 ENHRY and CDR2 SYGVKD. V shed 3 bases and J 9 bases; nucleotides not matched to a gene: 7. Here the CDR3 DNA reads TGTGCCATCAGTGACCTCGGGACTAGTGGTGAGCAGTTCTTC. It specifies CAISDLGTSGEQFF.

This clonotype was counted between two and nine times. This chain connects TRBV10-3 to TRBJ1-3, with D possibly TRBD1 on 5 matching bases. Trimming shortened V by 6 bases and J by 2 bases, and 11 bases separated the two germline ends. CDR3 length equals 14 residues. Germline CDR1 reads ENHRY; CDR2 reads SYGVKD. The CDR3 region has the DNA TGTGCCATCAGCGAGGACACCCCTGGAAACACCATATATTTT. As protein: CAISEDTPGNTIYF.

The table lists this clonotype with many counts. This chain uses TRBV4-1 with TRBJ2-7, with 8 bases matching TRBD2. This CDR3 comprises 15 residues. CDR1 and CDR2 (germline): MGHRA, YSYEKL. J gave up 1 base and V 1 base, and 3 bases lay outside the gene matches. In DNA, the CDR3 is TGCGCCAGCAGCCAAGTAACTAGCGGTTCCTACGAGCAGTACTTC. Translation gives CASSQVTSGSYEQYF.

This clonotype was counted many times. This chain connects TRBV28 to TRBJ1-5; maybe TRBD1 (5 bases). Germline CDR1 and CDR2: MDHEN and SYDVKM. V lost 6 bases to trimming and J lost 2 bases, with 14 bases between them. This CDR3 is built from 15 residues. The CDR3 nucleotides read TGTGCCAGCAGAGGGACCGCGGGGCGCAATCAGCCCCAGCATTTT. This encodes CASRGTAGRNQPQHF.

This clonotype was counted at least ten times. This sequence joins TRBV28 and TRBJ2-1, with TRBD2 matching 7 bases. Germline V gene sequence: CDR1 MDHEN, CDR2 SYDVKM. The trim removed 3 bases at V and 7 bases at J, leaving 12 bases unmatched. The CDR3 is 16 residues long. CDR3 coding DNA: TGTGCCAGCAGTTTTATGGGGTGGCTAGCGGAAAATGAGCAGTTCTTC. It translates to CASSFMGWLAENEQFF.

This rearrangement joins TRBV4-1 to TRBJ1-6, with D perhaps matching TRBD1 (5 bases). This CDR3 is built from 15 residues. V lost 3 bases to trimming and J lost 10 bases, with 16 bases between them. Germline V CDR1 and CDR2: MGHRA, YSYEKL. This chain's CDR3 is CASSQEGRAASPLHF. The CDR3 nucleotides read TGCGCCAGCAGCCAGGAGGGGAGAGCGGCGTCACCCCTCCACTTT.

This clonotype was seen repeatedly, ten times or more. The chain recombines TRBV29-1 with TRBJ1-5, with D perhaps TRBD1 (5 bases). This CDR3 is built from 14 residues. V lost 7 bases, J lost 1 base, and 14 bases lay in between. Germline assignment: CDR1 SQVTM and CDR2 ANQGSEA. The CDR3 region has the DNA TGCAGCGCCCGAGCGGCAGGGAGCAATCAGCCCCAGCATTTT. Translating gives CSARAAGSNQPQHF.

The rearrangement links TRBV5-1 to TRBJ2-6; TRBD1 agrees at 8 bases. Germline CDR1 reads SGHRS; CDR2 reads YFSETQ. V dropped 0 bases and J dropped 0; count of bases not matched to a gene: 5. The CDR3 extends over 18 amino acids. The CDR3 DNA sequence: TGCGCCAGCAGCTTGGGCCAGGGGGCCCCCTCTGGGGCCAACGTCCTGACTTTC. Translating it yields CASSLGQGAPSGANVLTF.

This clonotype came up a few times. This chain connects TRBV28 to TRBJ2-2; 11 nucleotides line up with TRBD2. Germline V gene data show CDR1 as MDHEN and CDR2 as SYDVKM. V shed 8 bases and J 8 bases; nucleotides not matched to a gene: 13. This CDR3 is built from 16 residues. The CDR3 sequence is CASLNSGRVNSGELFF. CDR3 in DNA: TGTGCCAGCCTAAATAGCGGGAGGGTTAATTCGGGGGAGCTGTTTTTT.

V is TRBV7-9 and J is TRBJ2-3; 8 positions match TRBD1. CDR1 and CDR2 from the germline V gene are SEHNR and FQNEAQ (reference sequence). After removal of 11 bases from V and 1 base from J, the junction contained 8 bases not matched to a gene. There are 14 residues in the CDR3. CDR3 coding DNA: TGTGCCGGACAGGGAGTTATAGGCACAGATACGCAGTATTTT. Amino acid sequence: CAGQGVIGTDTQYF.

This clonotype has only a few counts. The chain uses TRBV19 and TRBJ2-3; 8 nucleotides align to TRBD2. This CDR3 has 15 amino acids. Per the germline V gene, CDR1 is LNHDA and CDR2 is SQIVND (reference sequence). The ends lost 3 bases at V and 2 bases at J; junction bases unmatched: 4. CDR3 amino acids: CASSIVGLVTDTQYF. The CDR3 DNA follows: TGTGCCAGTAGTATCGTGGGACTAGTCACAGATACGCAGTATTTT.

A remark on this clonotype: A much larger clone sits a single nucleotide away, making a read error possible. The V and J genes are TRBV15 and TRBJ2-5, with D hard to call. The germline CDR1 and CDR2 sequences are LNHNV and YYDKDF (reference sequence). The CDR3 loop spans 13 amino acids. CDR3 DNA sequence: TGTGCCGCCAGCAGAGACGGGTTAGAGACCCAGTACTTC. Encoded protein: CAASRDGLETQYF.

This clonotype was detected many times. The chain employs TRBV20-1 and TRBJ2-7, with 11 bases that match TRBD2. In germline, CDR1 is DFQATT, CDR2 SNEGSKA (reference sequence). This CDR3 is built from 14 residues. Losses at the gene ends were 3 bases for V and 2 bases for J; bases not matched to a gene: 3. As DNA, the CDR3 is TGCAGTGCTAGTGGGACTAGCGGCGCCTACGAGCAGTACTTC. Translated, it gives CSASGTSGAYEQYF.

The sample holds many counts of this clonotype. In DNA form, the CDR3 reads TGTGCCAGCCATTTAGGGGAAACAGATACGCAGTATTTT. Translation gives CASHLGETDTQYF. V is TRBV6-1 and J is TRBJ2-3, with D possibly being TRBD1 (5 bases). In germline, CDR1 is MNHNS, CDR2 SASEGT. Trimming cost V 8 bases and J 3 bases, with 12 bases left between them. The CDR3 is 13 residues long.